This TCR beta chain is drawn from a study of blood T cell repertoires in COVID-19. Recovery meant two consecutive negative NP/OP PCR tests, professional clearance, or resolved symptoms. The CDR3 sequence is 15 residues long. Germline values: CDR1 KGHSH, CDR2 LQKENI. The V end lost 1 base, the J end lost 6 bases, and 12 bases lay between the germline ends. Under the authors' procedure: Estimation of nucleated cell counts relied on the amplification of reference gene primers. Repertoires were generated with immunoSEQ multiplex PCR, while TCRdb's copy carries only in-frame clones and drops some. That table gives V, J and clone size, and the DNA gave D and trimming. The data hold some 250,000 clones, with 70% to 90% observed a single time.

The chain couples TRBV18 to TRBJ1-4; D is possibly TRBD1 (6 bases). What was sequenced was PBMCs or T cells enriched from blood (not recorded which). This TCR was sampled from a woman in her fifties or sixties who had recovered from COVID-19. The CDR3 DNA is TGTGCCAGCTCACCACAGGGCAGGGGCCATGAAAAACTGTTTTTT. Amino acid sequence: CASSPQGRGHEKLFF.